These 2 T cell receptor beta chains share one sample of origin, sequenced in a study of vaccination and CD4 T cells after COVID-19 (dated by TCRdb to 2022 to 2024). The treatment or condition label of this sample denotes: approximately 9-day PBMC culture with coronavirus spike peptide pools or control peptides (ViraFEST assay). To prepare the library, PCR was applied. Sequenced on an Illumina iSeq 100. TCR sequencing of DNA from cultured CD4+ T cells used the Oncomine TCR Beta short-read assay at the Johns Hopkins FTIC core. Starting from the raw public reads, TCRdb applied fastp trimming at Q25, assembled clones with MiXCR and retained in-frame beta chains. Rows are unified per CDR3 protein, each entry keeping the most common DNA and genes. The sample table records 15,000 to 20,000 distinct CDR3 sequences; more than 50% of these occur just once. The ten largest clones add up to 11% of the sample.

Antigens of these TCRs are unknown. Input material: CD4+ T cells from blood, cultured in vitro. These TCRs come from a human donor who had recovered from COVID-19.

This rearrangement joins TRBV20-1 to TRBJ2-1; no clear D. CDR3 size: 12 residues. Trimming removed 4 bases from V and 6 bases from J, with 10 bases in between. Germline lookup yields CDR1 DFQATT and CDR2 SNEGSKA (reference sequence). This CDR3 reads CSANLGINEQFF. The CDR3 nucleotides are TGCAGTGCTAATTTGGGCATCAATGAGCAGTTCTTC.

This chain joins TRBV7-4 and TRBJ2-7, with D possibly being TRBD1 or TRBD2 (6 bases each). This CDR3 has 14 residues. Trimming stripped 5 bases from V and 5 bases from J, with 16 bases between. CDR1 and CDR2 (germline): SGHVT, SQSDAQ. Here the CDR3 DNA reads TGTGCCAGCAGCGTAGACCCAGGGGAGGACGAGCAGTACTTC. This sequence encodes CASSVDPGEDEQYF.